Listed here are 32 T cell receptor beta chains from one sample, sequenced in a study of T cell responses to AZD1222 COVID-19 vaccine. TCRdb keeps only in-frame clones here, not all; method: immunoSEQ multiplex PCR. This table has 120,000 to 150,000 clones, 80% to 95% appearing once. This specimen consisted of peripheral blood, obtained on day 0 of AZD1222 vaccination. These receptors came from an adult in good health.

As DNA, the CDR3 is TGTGCCAGCAGTGAATTGGGCCTAGCGGGAGACTGGGGGAGGGAGACCCAGTACTTC. This codes for CASSELGLAGDWGRETQYF. The chain carries TRBV2 and TRBJ2-5, with 10 positions matching TRBD2. This CDR3 contains 19 residues. Germline V gene sequence: CDR1 SNHLY, CDR2 FYNNEI. V dropped 2 bases and J dropped 5; count of bases not matched to a gene: 17.

This chain joins TRBV14 and TRBJ1-2, with TRBD1 as a possible D gene (6 bases). CDR3 length equals 14 residues. Trimming cost V 1 base and J 4 bases, with 10 bases left between them. Germline values: CDR1 SGHDN, CDR2 FVKESK. The CDR3 DNA sequence: TGTGCCAGCAGCCAAGTGGACAGCCCCTATGGCTACACCTTC. It yields the protein CASSQVDSPYGYTF.

This clone showed up just once. This chain connects TRBV18 to TRBJ1-2, with unresolved D. There are 11 residues in the CDR3. Germline CDR1 KGHSH, CDR2 LQKENI. V was clipped by 8 bases and J by 6 bases, with 10 bases between them. CDR3 nucleotide sequence: TGTGCCAGCGACGGAGGGAATGGCTACACCTTC. This encodes CASDGGNGYTF.

The gene calls are TRBV30 and TRBJ1-1; D is uncertain. V lost 5 bases and J 3 bases, leaving 10 bases between the germline ends. Germline V gene sequence: CDR1 GTSNPN, CDR2 SVGIG (reference sequence). This CDR3 contains 12 residues. The CDR3 region has the DNA TGTGCCTGGGGCCGGGGTTACACTGAAGCTTTCTTT. The encoded protein is CAWGRGYTEAFF.

This clone was recorded once. The chain is built from TRBV9 and TRBJ1-2; D remains unclear. V lost 0 bases and J lost 4, with 13 bases in between. There are 15 residues in the CDR3. CDR1 and CDR2 from the germline V gene are SGDLS and YYNGEE. This CDR3 is CASSVVGSGLYGYTF. The CDR3 bases are TGTGCCAGCAGCGTAGTGGGCAGCGGGCTCTATGGCTACACCTTC.

This chain connects TRBV20-1 to TRBJ2-1, with 14 bases lining up with TRBD2. V was clipped by 3 bases and J by 4 bases; unmatched bases: 11. The CDR3 consists of 18 residues. The germline gives CDR1 DFQATT, CDR2 SNEGSKA (reference sequence). CDR3 nucleotides: TGCAGTGCTAGTACTGTCTTAGGGACTAGCGGGAGATACAATGAGCAGTTCTTC. It is translated as CSASTVLGTSGRYNEQFF.

The rearrangement joins TRBV28 to TRBJ1-2, with TRBD1 as a possible D gene (6 bases). The CDR3 extends over 13 amino acids. V was trimmed by 6 bases and J by 6 bases, leaving 14 bases between them. The germline V gene encodes CDR1 MDHEN and CDR2 SYDVKM. This chain's CDR3 is CASSHGPGDGYTF. CDR3 DNA sequence: TGTGCCAGCAGCCACGGCCCAGGGGATGGCTACACCTTC.

This chain connects TRBV11-2 to TRBJ2-1; D possibly corresponds to TRBD1 (5 bases). Germline CDR1 reads SGHAT; CDR2 reads FQNNGV. Trimming took off 5 bases at V and 5 bases at J, with 10 bases between the two ends. The CDR3 spans 13 residues. CDR3 loop: CASSRRTNNEQFF. CDR3 DNA sequence: TGTGCCAGCAGCCGAAGGACAAACAATGAGCAGTTCTTC.

The rearrangement links TRBV7-6 to TRBJ2-1; TRBD2 matches at 12 bases. V was pared by 4 bases and J by 6 bases, with 25 bases of the junction left unmatched. Germline lookup yields CDR1 SGHVS and CDR2 FNYEAQ. The CDR3 runs 22 residues. As DNA, the CDR3 is TGTGCCAGCAGCTCGCCCCGGGGCGGACTAGCGGGAATGTTGACGGTTTTCAATGAGCAGTTCTTC. It is translated as CASSSPRGGLAGMLTVFNEQFF.

This sequence joins TRBV19 and TRBJ1-4; 7 nucleotides match TRBD1. This CDR3 spans 17 amino acids. CDR1 is LNHDA and CDR2 is SQIVND in the germline V gene (reference sequence). J lost 0 bases, V lost 6 bases, and 10 bases had no gene match. The CDR3 loop is CASRTDRTASTNEKLFF. The CDR3 nucleotides are TGTGCCAGTAGGACGGACAGGACAGCTTCAACTAATGAAAAACTGTTTTTT.

The chain uses TRBV9 and TRBJ1-5; 8 bases align to TRBD1. The length of the CDR3 is 17 residues. In germline, CDR1 is SGDLS, CDR2 YYNGEE. After removal of 0 bases from V and 2 bases from J, the junction contained 7 bases not matched to a gene. CDR3 sequence reads: CASSVGAGQGGNQPQHF. CDR3 coding DNA: TGTGCCAGCAGCGTAGGGGCCGGACAGGGAGGCAATCAGCCCCAGCATTTT.

This clone was recorded a few times. The chain combines TRBV10-3 with TRBJ1-4; no clear D gene. V gave up 0 bases and J gave up 0 bases, with 2 bases separating them. The germline CDR1 and CDR2 sequences are ENHRY and SYGVKD. The CDR3 has 14 residues. Here the CDR3 DNA reads TGTGCCATCAGTGAGTCAGCAACTAATGAAAAACTGTTTTTT. It is translated as CAISESATNEKLFF.

The chain employs TRBV7-2 and TRBJ1-2; D is ambiguous. Trimming pared 7 bases from V and 2 bases from J, leaving 17 bases between. The length of the CDR3 is 15 residues. CDR1 and CDR2 (germline): SGHTA, FQGNSA. CDR3 sequence reads: CASTLGGPINYGYTF. CDR3 coding DNA: TGTGCCAGCACCTTGGGAGGGCCGATAAACTATGGCTACACCTTC.

The genes are TRBV18 and TRBJ2-7, with 13 nucleotides matching TRBD2. V trimming: 4 bases; J trimming: 5 bases; junction bases outside the gene matches: 2. There are 14 residues in the CDR3. Germline V gene lookup returns CDR1 KGHSH and CDR2 LQKENI. CDR3 nucleotides: TGTGCCAGCTCACGGACTAGCGGGAGACACGAGCAGTACTTC. This sequence encodes CASSRTSGRHEQYF.

This sequence joins TRBV28 and TRBJ1-1; D remains unclear. This CDR3 comprises 12 residues. The germline V gene has CDR1 MDHEN and CDR2 SYDVKM. Trimming left V 5 bases short and J 7 bases short, with 11 bases between. CDR3 residues: CASSGTPVEAFF. The CDR3 nucleotides are TGTGCCAGCAGTGGAACTCCGGTTGAAGCTTTCTTT. The entire variable domain, with the rest obtained from reference TRBV28 and TRBJ1-1, is as follows: DVKVTQSSRYLVKRTGEKVFLECVQDMDHENMFWYRQDPGLGLRLIYFSYDVKMKEKGDIPEGYSVSREKKERFSLILESASTNQTSMYLCASSGTPVEAFFGQGTRLTVV.

The chain is built from TRBV28 and TRBJ2-1, with a tentative D call TRBD2 (7 bases). The germline V gene has CDR1 MDHEN and CDR2 SYDVKM. The CDR3 runs 16 residues. V lost 5 bases and J lost 7, with 21 bases in between. The CDR3 reads CASSPLRRGGGNEQFF. Written as DNA, the CDR3 is TGTGCCAGCAGTCCGCTTCGGAGGGGAGGGGGTAATGAGCAGTTCTTC.

The chain couples TRBV10-3 to TRBJ2-1, with 9 bases aligning to TRBD2. The CDR3 has 17 residues. V dropped 3 bases and J dropped 3; count of bases not matched to a gene: 9. Germline V gene lookup returns CDR1 ENHRY and CDR2 SYGVKD. This CDR3 reads CAISDQFSGSRYNEQFF. CDR3 nucleotides: TGTGCCATCAGTGACCAATTTAGCGGGAGTCGCTACAATGAGCAGTTCTTC.

The rearrangement links TRBV15 to TRBJ1-1, with D possibly being TRBD1 (5 bases). This CDR3 comprises 15 residues. V lost 3 bases and J 4 bases, leaving 15 bases between the germline ends. The germline gives CDR1 LNHNV, CDR2 YYDKDF (reference sequence). The CDR3 bases are TGTGCCACCAGCAGTCGGTTGACAGAGTTCACTGAAGCTTTCTTT. Amino acids: CATSSRLTEFTEAFF.

This chain connects TRBV5-1 to TRBJ2-1; D is possibly TRBD2 (6 bases). This CDR3 is 13 amino acids long. V lost 0 bases, J lost 8 bases, and 9 bases lay in between. CDR1 is SGHRS and CDR2 is YFSETQ in the germline V gene. In DNA, the CDR3 is TGCGCCAGCAGCTTGGTCGGGAGCGATGAGCAGTTCTTC. Its translation is CASSLVGSDEQFF.

This chain joins TRBV10-3 and TRBJ1-1, with 7 bases aligning to TRBD1. CDR3 length equals 13 residues. The germline CDR1 and CDR2 sequences are ENHRY and SYGVKD. The junction had 6 bases not matched to a gene; V was cut back by 6 bases and J by 5 bases. The CDR3 protein is CAIRRQGETEAFF. The CDR3 DNA is TGTGCCATCAGAAGACAGGGCGAGACTGAAGCTTTCTTT.

This clone was seen only once. The chain uses TRBV6-1 and TRBJ1-5; the D is unclear. Deletions cut 2 bases from V and 0 bases from J, with 8 bases between. Germline-derived CDR1 and CDR2 are MNHNS and SASEGT. The CDR3 has 15 residues. As DNA, the CDR3 is TGTGCCAGCAGTGAATGGGCCGGTAGCAATCAGCCCCAGCATTTT. Its translation is CASSEWAGSNQPQHF.

This clone was detected only once. The chain uses TRBV29-1 and TRBJ1-3; D unclear. Germline assignment: CDR1 SQVTM and CDR2 ANQGSEA. Deletions cut 2 bases from V and 0 bases from J, with 8 bases between. The CDR3 totals 14 residues. The CDR3 protein is CSVETGSSGNTIYF. CDR3 DNA sequence: TGCAGCGTTGAAACGGGAAGCTCTGGAAACACCATATATTTT.

The V and J genes are TRBV5-1 and TRBJ2-1; 9 bases are a match to TRBD2. Unmatched junction bases numbered 13, after V lost 4 bases and J lost 8 bases. Germline CDR1 reads SGHRS; CDR2 reads YFSETQ. The CDR3 is 16 residues long. The CDR3 region has the DNA TGCGCCAGCAGCCTGGTAGCGGGAGTAGGATTCGATGAGCAGTTCTTC. Translation gives CASSLVAGVGFDEQFF. The complete variable domain, with remaining parts taken from reference TRBV5-1 and TRBJ2-1, reads KAGVTQTPRYLIKTRGQQVTLSCSPISGHRSVSWYQQTPGQGLQFLFEYFSETQRNKGNFPGRFSGRQFSNSRSEMNVSTLELGDSALYLCASSLVAGVGFDEQFFGPGTRLTVL.

The rearrangement uses TRBV7-4 and TRBJ1-4; 9 nucleotides line up with TRBD1. Germline loops: CDR1 SGHVT, CDR2 SQSDAQ. V lost 6 bases to trimming and J lost 5 bases; unmatched junction nucleotides: 4. The CDR3 covers 14 residues. The CDR3 loop reads CASSPGQGNEKLFF. Here the CDR3 DNA reads TGTGCCAGCAGTCCGGGACAGGGAAATGAAAAACTGTTTTTT.

The genes are TRBV7-8 and TRBJ1-6; TRBD1 is a possible D gene (5 bases). There are 17 residues in the CDR3. Germline V gene lookup returns CDR1 SGHVS and CDR2 FQNEAQ. The germline V and J ends were trimmed by 0 bases and 9 bases, with 18 bases remaining between them. In DNA form, the CDR3 reads TGTGCCAGCAGCTTAGCGAGGCAGGGAGATATTGGTTCACCCCTCCACTTT. Residues: CASSLARQGDIGSPLHF.

The chain is built from TRBV28 and TRBJ2-1; TRBD1 matches at 9 bases. Trimming at V came to 3 bases and at J to 7 bases, leaving 4 bases not matched to a gene. Germline CDR1 MDHEN, CDR2 SYDVKM. The CDR3 is 14 amino acids. In nucleotides, the CDR3 is TGTGCCAGCAGTTTGGGGACAGGGTGGAATGAGCAGTTCTTC. Translating it yields CASSLGTGWNEQFF.

The gene calls are TRBV7-3 and TRBJ1-2, with 7 bases fitting TRBD1. The trim removed 5 bases at V and 3 bases at J, leaving 3 bases unmatched. This CDR3 is 13 amino acids long. Germline CDR1 reads SGHTA; CDR2 reads FQGTGA. The CDR3 nucleotides are TGTGCCAGCAGCCCCGACAGGGACTATGGCTACACCTTC. It encodes CASSPDRDYGYTF. The whole variable domain, filled in from reference TRBV7-3 and TRBJ1-2, reads GAGVSQTPSNKVTEKGKYVELRCDPISGHTALYWYRQSLGQGPEFLIYFQGTGAADDSGLPNDRFFAVRPEGSVSTLKIQRTERGDSAVYLCASSPDRDYGYTFGSGTRLTVV.

J is TRBJ2-5 and V is TRBV12-3 or TRBV12-4; no clear D. The CDR3 totals 13 residues. V lost 3 bases to trimming and J lost 4 bases, with 9 bases between them. The CDR3, as DNA: TGTGCCAGCAGTTTGACGCGCGGAGAGACCCAGTACTTC. Protein: CASSLTRGETQYF.

This clone was detected only once. The sample holds other DNA sequences that translate to the same CDR3. J is TRBJ1-1 and V is TRBV19; D is unresolved. From germline, CDR1 is LNHDA and CDR2 SQIVND (reference sequence). Trimming left V 3 bases short and J 0 bases short, with 8 bases between. This CDR3 is built from 14 residues. The CDR3: CASSIGRVNTEAFF. The CDR3 coding sequence is TGTGCCAGTAGTATCGGGCGGGTGAACACTGAAGCTTTCTTT.

The chain recombines TRBV24-1 with TRBJ2-1, with TRBD2 identical over 8 bases. V lost 6 bases to trimming and J lost 7 bases; unmatched junction nucleotides: 10. The CDR3 is made up of 15 amino acids. The germline V gene has CDR1 KGHDR and CDR2 SFDVKD. This chain's CDR3 is CATSSRGLVKNEQFF. The CDR3 region has the DNA TGTGCCACCAGTTCCCGGGGACTAGTGAAAAATGAGCAGTTCTTC.

This clone was observed once. V is TRBV24-1 and J is TRBJ2-2, with 7 nucleotides matching TRBD1. Germline V lookup: CDR1 KGHDR, CDR2 SFDVKD. V lost 0 bases, J lost 2 bases, and 11 bases stayed unmatched. The CDR3 length is 19 residues. The chain's CDR3 is CATSDLSGATGVNTGELFF. The CDR3 DNA sequence: TGTGCCACCAGTGATTTGTCTGGGGCAACAGGGGTCAACACCGGGGAGCTGTTTTTT.

The chain has TRBV7-3 and TRBJ1-1; D unresolved. Germline assignment: CDR1 SGHTA and CDR2 FQGTGA. The ends were cut back, 1 base at V and 0 bases at J, with 6 bases in the middle. This CDR3 is 14 amino acids long. In DNA, the CDR3 is TGTGCCAGCAGCTTAAATGGGGTGAACACTGAAGCTTTCTTT. Its translation is CASSLNGVNTEAFF. The entire variable domain, with the rest obtained from reference TRBV7-3 and TRBJ1-1, is as follows: GAGVSQTPSNKVTEKGKYVELRCDPISGHTALYWYRQSLGQGPEFLIYFQGTGAADDSGLPNDRFFAVRPEGSVSTLKIQRTERGDSAVYLCASSLNGVNTEAFFGQGTRLTVV.